This T cell receptor (beta chain) was identified during a study of blood T cell repertoires in COVID-19. Overall study: The cDNA or gDNA used as material had been derived from T cells, B-cell-depleted T cells, or PBMCs.

Grouping used clinical history reported by participants in a survey and questionnaire. Donors in Cohort 3 who had recovered were those with two negative PCRs, healthcare professional clearance, or resolution of their symptoms. This CDR3 spans 14 amino acids. CDR1 SGHVS and CDR2 FNYEAQ come from the germline V gene. Trimming removed 6 bases from V and 3 bases from J, with 15 bases in between. Per the study methods: Amplification of reference gene primers was used by the study to estimate nucleated cell counts. Clones were read by immunoSEQ multiplex PCR, and TCRdb kept only the in-frame ones, dropping some. The V and J calls and clone size are taken from that table; D and trimming were inferred from the DNA. Here the sample spans around 270,000 clones, 70% to 90% being singletons.

The sequence was collected from a young woman who had recovered from COVID-19. The chain has TRBV7-6 and TRBJ2-7, with D unresolved. Sequenced sample: PBMCs or T cells enriched from blood (not recorded which). The CDR3 DNA sequence: TGTGCCAGCAGTCAAGACATGGGTGTCTACGAGCAGTACTTC. Translating it yields CASSQDMGVYEQYF.